The clone carrying this TCR beta chain has a count of ten or more. These data come from a study of CD8 T cells in ankylosing spondylitis. TCRdb independently ran MiXCR on the 5' RACE reads; one entry per CDR3 protein. In the table there are about 140,000 distinct CDR3 sequences, 9.5% to 12% of which are singletons. This CDR3 region has 19 residues. V lost 5 bases and J lost 4, with 29 bases in between. The germline V gene has CDR1 SGHAT and CDR2 FQDESV (reference sequence). Sequencing was performed on blood, either unsorted or a sorted T cell fraction (not recorded which). The sequence derives from a female donor with ankylosing spondylitis or in good health (not recorded which). The V and J genes are TRBV11-1 and TRBJ1-2; D is undetermined. CDR3 nucleotide sequence: TGTGCCAGCAGCCGGGTGCCTGGATTCTCTATGGTGGGAATCTATGGCTACACCTTC. This gives the protein CASSRVPGFSMVGIYGYTF.